This T cell receptor beta chain was identified in a study of T cell repertoires in aging, cancer and after chemotherapy. Whole-study results and caveats: Thymic emigration or peripheral T cell expansion may be impaired by lymphoid organ infiltration in hematological cancer. Age-matched healthy donors had significantly more diverse, less clonal blood TCR repertoires than untreated cancer patients.

As concerns this clonotype: No antigen is known for it.

The template was genomic DNA from peripheral blood, not RNA. A mixed TRB-A/B primer pool amplified rearranged TRB by multiplex touch-down PCR. One entry per CDR3 protein results from TCRdb running MiXCR on the multiplex PCR reads. Among fewer than 650 distinct CDR3 sequences listed, roughly a fifth were seen once. Trimming cost V 8 bases and J 10 bases; bases outside gene matches: 19. The germline gives CDR1 MNHEY, CDR2 SMNVEV (reference sequence). CDR3 size: 15 residues. Sequencing was done on a sample of blood. This chain connects TRBV27 to TRBJ1-2; 7 nucleotides match TRBD1. This sequence was found in a human donor with a blood cancer. CDR3 sequence: CASRPSWGDSANYTF. The CDR3 DNA is TGTGCCAGCCGACCTTCGTGGGGGGACAGTGCTAACTACACCTTC.